The T cell receptor (beta chain) under discussion was sequenced for a study of blood T cell repertoires in COVID-19. Study background: Samples of COVID-19 (acute and convalescent) were obtained from the United States, Italy and Spain. The analysed material was cDNA or gDNA that came from T cells, B-cell-depleted T cells, or PBMCs.

Two negative PCRs, clearance, or symptom resolution had been documented for recovered Cohort 3 donors. Per the original data handling: Estimates of nucleated cell counts were drawn from the amplification of reference gene primers. Sequencing used immunoSEQ multiplex PCR; TCRdb keeps in-frame clones, though not all of them. That table is the source of V, J and clone size, and D and trimming were worked out from the DNA. The repertoire consists of approximately 120,000 clones, with roughly four fifths occurring once and the leading ten covering 15% to 20%. From germline, CDR1 is LNHDA and CDR2 SQIVND (reference sequence). The CDR3 is 14 amino acids. V lost 10 bases and J 5 bases, leaving 18 bases between the germline ends.

The V call is TRBV19, the J call TRBJ1-3, with TRBD1 as a possible D gene (6 bases). The TCR sequence derives from a man younger than 45 who had recovered from COVID-19. The specimen was PBMCs or T cells enriched from blood (not recorded which). The CDR3, as DNA: TGTGCCACCCGGGACACCGTGGGAAGAAACACCATATATTTT. It yields the protein CATRDTVGRNTIYF. The entire variable domain, with the rest obtained from reference TRBV19 and TRBJ1-3, is as follows: DGGITQSPKYLFRKEGQNVTLSCEQNLNHDAMYWYRQDPGQGLRLIYYSQIVNDFQKGDIAEGYSVSREKKESFPLTVTSAQKNPTAFYLCATRDTVGRNTIYFGEGSWLTVV.